This T cell receptor (beta chain) is from a study of T cell changes during pregnancy in multiple sclerosis. Data came from immunoSEQ multiplex PCR; TCRdb stores just in-frame clones and leaves some out. The data show approximately 60,000 clones, roughly 93% seen once. The CDR3 totals 14 residues. V was cut by 0 bases and J by 2 bases, with 8 bases left in between. Germline V gene data show CDR1 as SGHRS and CDR2 as YFSETQ. V gene TRBV5-1 combines with J gene TRBJ1-2; D gene uncertain. The TCR comes from a female donor with multiple sclerosis, enrolled in a pregnancy study. Here the sequenced sample was peripheral blood, taken in the second trimester of pregnancy. The CDR3 sequence is CASSLDPGNYGYTF. As DNA, the CDR3 is TGCGCCAGCAGCTTGGATCCAGGAAACTATGGCTACACCTTC.